The rows below give T cell receptor beta chains drawn from one sample of a study of shared clonotypes between healthy human individuals. Clones were sequenced by immunoSEQ multiplex PCR, and TCRdb holds only the in-frame ones, with some missing. In the table there are about 2.1 million clones, around 93% of which are singletons. Sequenced sample: naive CD8+ T cells from PBMCs. The receptors originated from a man aged 18 to 30 in good health. Some clones in this sample may be carry-over from other donors' samples. The CDR3 runs from the conserved cysteine through the conserved F or W. The order of the fields is clone size, J gene, V gene, CDR3 protein. Size tells how often a clone was seen (once, few, many) or the class of an expanded clone, and some rows leave it out.

.,TRBJ2-1,TRBV7-2,CASSSHGTSGRAPEQFF
.,TRBJ2-3,TRBV9,CASSDNLPGGKTDTQYF
.,TRBJ2-7,TRBV10-3,CAISGQGAHEQYF
.,TRBJ1-1,TRBV25-1,CASSPSLNTEAFF
.,TRBJ2-2,TRBV5-1,CASSLAGLAGARTGELFF
.,TRBJ2-3,TRBV2,CASSEFPNSGTDTQYF
few,TRBJ1-5,TRBV4-1,CASSQGPGTASNQPQHF
.,TRBJ1-1,TRBV30,CAWSTGTLGAEAFF
once,TRBJ2-1,TRBV29-1,CSVESGSSYNEQFF
.,TRBJ1-5,TRBV7-3,CASSLTMEYNQPQHF
.,TRBJ2-7,TRBV6-5,CASSSGTGGEEQYF
.,TRBJ2-7,TRBV5-5,CASREEFSYEQYF
.,TRBJ1-3,TRBV6-5,CASRAGIAGNTIYF
.,TRBJ2-3,TRBV9,CASSVPRTRETDTQYF
once,TRBJ2-5,TRBV27,CASSGTVGGTQYF
.,TRBJ2-1,TRBV12-5,CASGPPGVFEQFF
.,TRBJ2-7,TRBV20-1,CSYGNSHEQYF
.,TRBJ2-1,TRBV6-5,CASSYIAGVYNEQFF
.,TRBJ2-7,TRBV28,CASSLSSTSYEQYF
.,TRBJ1-5,TRBV28,CASSGGAGAFYSNQPQHF
.,TRBJ2-3,TRBV10-1,CASSESIVADTQYF
.,TRBJ2-1,TRBV15,CATTPVPSGTYNEQFF
.,TRBJ2-7,TRBV5-1,CASSLGQGIEIYEQYF
.,TRBJ2-5,TRBV11-2,CASSLWPDRAGETQYF
.,TRBJ2-7,TRBV19,CASSQGVLYEQYF
.,TRBJ2-7,TRBV6-5,CASSYSYGSFYEQYF
.,TRBJ2-7,TRBV14,CASSPLSEQYF
once,TRBJ2-3,TRBV14,CASTSDTQYF
.,TRBJ2-5,TRBV10-2,CASTEGGETQYF
.,TRBJ2-3,TRBV4-1,CASSQPGQGATDTQYF
.,TRBJ2-3,TRBV7-9,CAVHTGSRVGDTQYF
.,TRBJ2-3,TRBV15,CATSKHTDTQYF
.,TRBJ2-7,TRBV5-6,CASSFKGKDYEQYF
.,TRBJ1-2,TRBV9,CASSGAYMGQIDYGYTF
.,TRBJ2-1,TRBV28,CASTSRQGLGLAVYNEQFF
.,TRBJ2-3,TRBV9,CASSGTGVGDTQYF